The rows below give T cell receptor beta chains drawn from one sample of a study of cytomegalovirus exposure and HLA in healthy donors. Profiling relied on immunoSEQ multiplex PCR, and the TCRdb table lists in-frame clones only, not all of them. Seen here are 150,000 to 200,000 clones, approximately 80% observed once, and the top ten hold 1.2%. The sequencing sample was made of PBMCs. These TCRs come from a boy aged 2 to 9 in good health and CMV-seronegative. Both conserved end residues are part of each CDR3. D genes are given only for firm matches. Clone size is shown for a subset of rows, as once, few, many or a class of expanded clone.

len,d_gene,v_gene,j_gene,abundance,CDR3aa,CDR3nt
13,NA,TRBV21-1,TRBJ1-2,NA,CASSKALRCGYTF,TGTGCCAGCAGCAAAGCCCTTCGGTGTGGCTACACCTTC
15,NA,TRBV30,TRBJ1-2,few,CAWTVNAGAIYGYTF,TGTGCCTGGACCGTCAACGCGGGGGCCATCTATGGCTACACCTTC
10,NA,TRBV19,TRBJ1-1,NA,CASGETEAFF,TGTGCCAGTGGGGAGACTGAAGCTTTCTTT
15,NA,TRBV4-1,TRBJ1-1,NA,CASSQEPGQNTEAFF,TGCGCCAGCAGCCAAGAACCGGGACAGAACACTGAAGCTTTCTTT
17,TRBD2,TRBV5-5,TRBJ2-1,NA,CASSPQRTSGRKNEQFF,TGTGCCAGCAGCCCCCAACGGACTAGCGGGAGGAAAAATGAGCAGTTCTTC
12,NA,TRBV6-6,TRBJ2-1,few,CASSYRDNEQFF,TGTGCCAGCAGTTACCGTGACAATGAGCAGTTCTTC
15,TRBD2,TRBV14,TRBJ2-1,NA,CASSQMGLSYNEQFF,TGTGCCAGCAGCCAGATGGGACTATCCTACAATGAGCAGTTCTTC
16,NA,TRBV5-6,TRBJ2-1,NA,CASSLDTGVNPDEQFF,TGTGCCAGCAGCTTGGACACGGGGGTAAATCCGGATGAGCAGTTCTTC
14,NA,TRBV5-1,TRBJ2-7,NA,CASGVGGLNYEQYF,TGCGCCAGCGGGGTGGGGGGTCTGAACTACGAGCAGTACTTC
16,NA,TRBV9,TRBJ2-5,NA,CASSVGVSGYQETQYF,TGTGCCAGCAGCGTAGGGGTCTCGGGGTACCAAGAGACCCAGTACTTC
15,NA,TRBV5-8,TRBJ2-7,NA,CASTLFRGQSYEQYF,TGTGCCAGCACCCTCTTTCGAGGACAATCCTACGAGCAGTACTTC
13,TRBD1,TRBV7-9,TRBJ1-1,NA,CASSSPGGTEAFF,TGTGCCAGCAGCTCCCCAGGGGGCACTGAAGCTTTCTTT
14,TRBD1,TRBV19,TRBJ1-2,NA,CASSIDRDRVGYTF,TGTGCCAGTAGTATAGACCGGGACAGGGTCGGCTACACCTTC
17,TRBD1,TRBV2,TRBJ2-5,NA,CALRRDRGTELQETQYF,TGTGCCCTCCGCCGGGACAGGGGGACCGAATTACAAGAGACCCAGTACTTC
16,TRBD2,TRBV9,TRBJ2-3,NA,CASSSRTSESTDTQYF,TGTGCCAGCAGCTCTCGGACTAGCGAGAGCACAGATACGCAGTATTTT
19,NA,TRBV4-2,TRBJ2-6,NA,CASSQVSTAMYSGANVLTF,TGTGCCAGCAGCCAAGTCTCAACAGCAATGTACTCTGGGGCCAACGTCCTGACTTTC
15,NA,TRBV21-1,TRBJ2-1,NA,CASKGVTPSYNEQFF,TGTGCCAGCAAAGGGGTTACCCCTTCCTACAATGAGCAGTTCTTC